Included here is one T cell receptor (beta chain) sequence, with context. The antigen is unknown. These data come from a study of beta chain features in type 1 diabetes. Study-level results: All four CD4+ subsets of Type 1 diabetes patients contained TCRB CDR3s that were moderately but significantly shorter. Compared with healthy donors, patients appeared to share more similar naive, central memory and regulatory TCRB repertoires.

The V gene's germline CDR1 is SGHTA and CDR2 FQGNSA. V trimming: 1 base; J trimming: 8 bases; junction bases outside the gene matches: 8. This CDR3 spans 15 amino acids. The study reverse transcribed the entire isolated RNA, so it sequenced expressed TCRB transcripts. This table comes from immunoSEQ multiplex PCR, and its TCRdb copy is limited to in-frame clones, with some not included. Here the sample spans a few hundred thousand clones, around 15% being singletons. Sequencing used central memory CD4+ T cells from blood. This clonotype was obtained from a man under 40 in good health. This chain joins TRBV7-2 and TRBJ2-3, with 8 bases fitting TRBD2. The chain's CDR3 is CASSLEAGALGTQYF. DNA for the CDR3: TGTGCCAGCAGCTTAGAAGCGGGGGCCCTGGGTACGCAGTATTTT.